This T cell receptor (beta chain) was captured by sequencing in a study of spatial heterogeneity in lung cancer (dated by TCRdb to the late 2010s). With regard to the full study: Beta-chain transcripts were consistently detected in greater numbers than alpha-chain transcripts, which likely reflected higher beta-chain transcript abundance. In tumor regions, TCR transcript counts showed a strong correlation with a T cell transcriptional module score from matched bulk RNA-seq. In the raw uncorrected reads, each unique combination of TCR and UMI appeared on average more than ten times. In non-small cell lung cancer, the study quantitatively compared TCR alpha and beta repertoires across several tumor regions, matched nontumor lung, and blood. TCR repertoire features were related to nonsynonymous mutation counts determined by whole-exome sequencing of tumor tissue. Both alpha and beta chains were TCR-sequenced in samples taken at surgery, namely 220 tumor regions, roughly 64 matched nontumor lung samples and approximately 51 PBMC samples.

Remarks on this clonotype: Its target antigen remains unknown. No much larger clonotype is one base removed from it; base qualities were not supplied.

For this chain, trimming is 5 bases at the V end and 5 bases at the J end, and the number of junction bases without a gene match is 10. The CDR3 holds 17 amino acids from the cysteine to the phenylalanine. The retained sequence is limited to the CDR3, 51 bases, with the frame set at the first base. The germline V gene (reference sequence) supplies CDR1 LNHDA and CDR2 SQIVND. Overall results and qualifications from the work: Estimated TCR-seq coverage of tumor T cells was only roughly 7% for alpha chains and roughly 12% for beta chains. The tumor nonsynonymous mutation count correlated with the number of expanded intratumoral alpha and beta TCRs. Counts of ubiquitous and regional expanded TCRs were found to correlate with counts of ubiquitous and regional nonsynonymous mutations, respectively. Additional single-cell paired TCR alpha and beta sequencing was considered necessary to confirm, at a functional level, the hypothesis that regional TCRs recognize regional mutations.

Library generation was performed with 5' RACE. TCRdb lists the instrument as NextSeq 500. In the TCR library protocol, a unique molecular identifier was attached to each TCR cDNA molecule so that PCR and sequencing errors could be corrected. The study's own analysis went as follows. TCR identification, UMI-based error correction and CDR3 extraction were performed with Decombinator tools. TCRs above a frequency of 2 per 1,000, corresponding to the top 1% of the tumor frequency distribution, were defined as expanded. Expanded tumor TCRs were classed as regional if statistically deemed absent (corrected P<0.05) from at least one tumor region, otherwise ubiquitous. Renyi diversity was computed with the R vegan package after each repertoire had been subsampled 100 times to 5,000 TCRs. To build CDR3 similarity networks, amino acid triplet string-kernel similarity was used, and CDR3s were connected when their pairwise similarity was above 0.82. The raw public data were reprocessed by TCRdb itself: fastp quality trimming at Q25, MiXCR clonotype calling, in-frame beta chains only. Entries are consolidated by CDR3 protein sequence, retaining the most common genes and DNA. TCRdb's processing, not the study's, gives the V and J calls here. The sample yields about 23,000 distinct CDR3 sequences; under 7.5% were counted once. The top ten constitute over 9% of the sample.

The time point tag for this specimen amounts to: sample taken at primary tumor resection. The donors were 65 to 85 patients from the lung TRACERx cohort who had early-stage, untreated non-small cell lung cancer. Whole RNA extracted from tumor and nontumor lung tissue, or from cryopreserved PBMC samples, was used for TCR sequencing without cell sorting. Only patients for whom sufficient RNA was available from at least two tumor regions were selected for TCR sequencing. A lung pathologist reviewed the tumor and adjacent nontumor lung specimens before the specimens were selected. Here the sequenced sample was lung tumor tissue, taken at surgery. In this chain, TRBV19 is recombined with TRBJ2-1, with 12 central nucleotides matching TRBD2. This TCR derives from a male donor with early-stage non-small cell lung cancer. The CDR3 has the sequence CASSRRGLAGYDNEQFF. The nucleotides read TGTGCCAGTAGTCGCCGAGGACTAGCGGGATACGACAATGAGCAGTTCTTC. The variable domain in full, with residues beyond the CDR3 obtained from the reference TRBV19 and TRBJ2-1 genes, is DGGITQSPKYLFRKEGQNVTLSCEQNLNHDAMYWYRQDPGQGLRLIYYSQIVNDFQKGDIAEGYSVSREKKESFPLTVTSAQKNPTAFYLCASSRRGLAGYDNEQFFGPGTRLTVL.